This T cell receptor (beta chain) stems from a study of T cell responses to AZD1222 COVID-19 vaccine. The table came from immunoSEQ multiplex PCR; TCRdb's copy has only in-frame clones and leaves some out. The table records 65,000 to 90,000 clones, around 90% of them present only once. This clone has more than one count but fewer than ten. Its antigen is currently unknown. Notes on the study in general: Repertoires were sampled only after the peak T cell response.

CDR3 size: 16 residues. CDR1 and CDR2 from the germline V gene are SGHDT and YYEEEE. V was pared by 4 bases and J by 1 base, with 17 bases between. The sample here was peripheral blood, taken 28 days after the second AZD1222 dose. V is TRBV5-6 and J is TRBJ2-5; D is unresolved. The clonotype originates from an adult who received the AZD1222 COVID-19 vaccine. CDR3 protein: CASSVLEVGFQETQYF. The CDR3 nucleotides read TGTGCCAGCAGCGTGTTGGAAGTAGGATTCCAAGAGACCCAGTACTTC.